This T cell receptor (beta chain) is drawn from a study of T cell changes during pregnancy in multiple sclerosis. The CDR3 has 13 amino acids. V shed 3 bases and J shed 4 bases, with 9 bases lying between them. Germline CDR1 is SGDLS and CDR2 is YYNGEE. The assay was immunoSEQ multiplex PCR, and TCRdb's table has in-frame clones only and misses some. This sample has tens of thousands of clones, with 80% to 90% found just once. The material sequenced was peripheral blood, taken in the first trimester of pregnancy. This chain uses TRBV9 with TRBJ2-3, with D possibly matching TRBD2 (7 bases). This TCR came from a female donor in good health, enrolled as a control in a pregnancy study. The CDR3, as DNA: TGTGCCAGCAGCGGGGGGGGGCCAGATACGCAGTATTTT. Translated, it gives CASSGGGPDTQYF.